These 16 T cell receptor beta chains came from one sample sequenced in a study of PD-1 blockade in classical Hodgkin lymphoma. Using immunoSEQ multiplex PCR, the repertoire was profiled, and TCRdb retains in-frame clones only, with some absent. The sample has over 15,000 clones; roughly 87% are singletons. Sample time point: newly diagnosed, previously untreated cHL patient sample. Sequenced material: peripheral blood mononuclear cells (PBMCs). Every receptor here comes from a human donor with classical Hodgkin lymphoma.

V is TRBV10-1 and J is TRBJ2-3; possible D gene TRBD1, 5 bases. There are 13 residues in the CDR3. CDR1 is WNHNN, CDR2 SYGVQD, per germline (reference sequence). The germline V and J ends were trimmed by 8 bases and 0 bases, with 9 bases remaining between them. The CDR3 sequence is CASGHGSTDTQYF. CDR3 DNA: TGCGCCAGCGGACATGGGAGCACAGATACGCAGTATTTT.

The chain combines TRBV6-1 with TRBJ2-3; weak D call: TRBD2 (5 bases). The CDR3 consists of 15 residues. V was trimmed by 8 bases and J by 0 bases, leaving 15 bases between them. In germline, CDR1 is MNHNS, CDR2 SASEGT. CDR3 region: CASQLDPGSTDTQYF. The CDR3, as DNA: TGTGCCAGCCAACTCGACCCGGGGAGCACAGATACGCAGTATTTT.

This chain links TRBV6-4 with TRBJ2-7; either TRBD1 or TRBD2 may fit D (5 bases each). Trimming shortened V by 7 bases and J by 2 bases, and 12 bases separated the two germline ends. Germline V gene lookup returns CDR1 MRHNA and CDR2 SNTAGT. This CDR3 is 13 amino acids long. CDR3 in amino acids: CASTPGRAYEQYF. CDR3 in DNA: TGTGCCAGCACCCCGGGACGAGCCTACGAGCAGTACTTC.

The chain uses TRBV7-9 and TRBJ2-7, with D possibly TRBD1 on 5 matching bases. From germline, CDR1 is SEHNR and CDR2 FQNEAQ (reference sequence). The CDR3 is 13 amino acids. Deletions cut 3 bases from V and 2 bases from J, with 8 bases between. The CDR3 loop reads CASSLTATYEQYF. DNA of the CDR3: TGTGCCAGCAGCTTGACAGCCACCTACGAGCAGTACTTC. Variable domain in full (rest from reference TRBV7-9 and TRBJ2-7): DTGVSQNPRHKITKRGQNVTFRCDPISEHNRLYWYRQTLGQGPEFLTYFQNEAQLEKSRLLSDRFSAERPKGSFSTLEIQRTEQGDSAMYLCASSLTATYEQYFGPGTRLTVT.

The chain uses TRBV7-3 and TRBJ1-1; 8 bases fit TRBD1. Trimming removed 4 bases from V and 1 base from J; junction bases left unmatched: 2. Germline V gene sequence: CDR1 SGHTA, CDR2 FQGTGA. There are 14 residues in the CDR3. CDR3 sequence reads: CASSSQGANTEAFF. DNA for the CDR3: TGTGCCAGCAGCTCCCAGGGGGCGAACACTGAAGCTTTCTTT.

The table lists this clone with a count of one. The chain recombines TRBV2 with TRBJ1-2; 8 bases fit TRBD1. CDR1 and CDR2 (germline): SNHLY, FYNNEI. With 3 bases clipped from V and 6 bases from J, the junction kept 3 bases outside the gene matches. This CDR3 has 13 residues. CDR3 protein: CASSETGVHGYTF. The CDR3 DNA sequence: TGTGCCAGCAGTGAGACAGGGGTCCATGGCTACACCTTC.

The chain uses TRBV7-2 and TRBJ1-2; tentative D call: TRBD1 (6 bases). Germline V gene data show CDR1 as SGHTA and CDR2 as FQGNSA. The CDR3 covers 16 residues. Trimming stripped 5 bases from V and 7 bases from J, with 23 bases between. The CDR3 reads CASSRTTGQMGGGYTF. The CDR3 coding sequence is TGTGCCAGCAGCCGAACTACAGGACAGATGGGAGGTGGCTACACCTTC.

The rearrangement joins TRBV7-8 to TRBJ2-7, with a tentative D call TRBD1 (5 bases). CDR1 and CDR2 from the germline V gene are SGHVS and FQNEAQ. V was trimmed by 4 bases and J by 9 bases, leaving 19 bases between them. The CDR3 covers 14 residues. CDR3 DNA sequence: TGTGCCAGCAGCTCGTTATCCTACGGAACAGGGCAGTACTTC. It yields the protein CASSSLSYGTGQYF.

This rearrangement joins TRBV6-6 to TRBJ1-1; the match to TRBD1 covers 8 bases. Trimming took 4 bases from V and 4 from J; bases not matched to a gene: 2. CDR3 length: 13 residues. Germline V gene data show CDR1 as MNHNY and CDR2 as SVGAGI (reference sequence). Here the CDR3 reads CASSSTGGTEAFF. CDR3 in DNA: TGTGCCAGCAGTTCTACAGGGGGCACTGAAGCTTTCTTT.

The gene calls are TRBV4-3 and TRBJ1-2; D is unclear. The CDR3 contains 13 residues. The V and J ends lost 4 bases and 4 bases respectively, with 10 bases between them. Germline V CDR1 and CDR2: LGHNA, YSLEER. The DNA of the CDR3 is TGCGCCAGCAGCCGCGATATGGTCTATGGCTACACCTTC. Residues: CASSRDMVYGYTF.

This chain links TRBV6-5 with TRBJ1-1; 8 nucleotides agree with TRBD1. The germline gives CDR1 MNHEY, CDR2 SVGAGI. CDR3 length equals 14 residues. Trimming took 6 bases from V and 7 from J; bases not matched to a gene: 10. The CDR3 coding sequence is TGTGCCAGCAGACGGAACAGGGGGTCGGTTGAAGCTTTCTTT. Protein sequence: CASRRNRGSVEAFF.

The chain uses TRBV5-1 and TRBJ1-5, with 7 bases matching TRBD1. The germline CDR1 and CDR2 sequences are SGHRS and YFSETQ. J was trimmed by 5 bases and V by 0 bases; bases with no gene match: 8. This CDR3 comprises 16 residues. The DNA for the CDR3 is TGCGCCAGCAGCTTGGGTCCGACAGGGTCTTATCAGCCCCAGCATTTT. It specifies CASSLGPTGSYQPQHF.

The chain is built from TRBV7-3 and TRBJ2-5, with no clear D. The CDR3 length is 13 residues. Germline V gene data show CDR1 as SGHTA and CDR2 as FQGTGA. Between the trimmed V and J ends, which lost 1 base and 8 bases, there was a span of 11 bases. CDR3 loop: CASSLMDRQTQYF. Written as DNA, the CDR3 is TGTGCCAGCAGCTTAATGGACCGTCAAACCCAGTACTTC.

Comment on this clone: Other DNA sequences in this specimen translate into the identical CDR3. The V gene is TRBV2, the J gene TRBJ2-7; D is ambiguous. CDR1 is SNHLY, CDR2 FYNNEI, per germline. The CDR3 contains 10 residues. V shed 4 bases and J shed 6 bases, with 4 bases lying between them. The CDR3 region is CASSGVEQYF. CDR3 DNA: TGTGCCAGCAGTGGTGTCGAGCAGTACTTC.

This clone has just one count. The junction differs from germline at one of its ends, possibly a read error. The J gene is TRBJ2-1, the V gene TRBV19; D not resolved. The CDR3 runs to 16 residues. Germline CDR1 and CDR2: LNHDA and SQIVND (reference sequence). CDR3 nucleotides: TGTGCCAGTACCGACACCCTTGGGGTGGGCTGGAGTCGCCAGATCTTC. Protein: CASTDTLGVGWSRQIF. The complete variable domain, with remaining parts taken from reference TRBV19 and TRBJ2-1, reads DGGITQSPKYLFRKEGQNVTLSCEQNLNHDAMYWYRQDPGQGLRLIYYSQIVNDFQKGDIAEGYSVSREKKESFPLTVTSAQKNPTAFYLCASTDTLGVGWSRQIFGPGTRLTVL.

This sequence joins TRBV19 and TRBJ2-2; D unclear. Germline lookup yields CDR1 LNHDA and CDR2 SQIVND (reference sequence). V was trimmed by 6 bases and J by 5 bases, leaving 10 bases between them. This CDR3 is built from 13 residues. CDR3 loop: CASSSTPTGELFF. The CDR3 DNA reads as TGTGCCAGTAGCAGTACACCAACCGGGGAGCTGTTTTTT.